The 28 T cell receptor beta chains below were found in one sample sequenced in a study of T cells expressing NK-cell markers. For each CDR3 protein, TCRdb gives one entry from its re-call of the 5' RACE reads, without DNA. This sample's table has approximately 380,000 distinct CDR3 sequences. The sequencing input was blood T cells: a sorted CD56 or NKG2C T cell subset, CD4+ or CD8+ T cells, or bulk PBMC T cells (not recorded which). The receptors come from a man aged 18 to 69 in good health.

The V and J genes are TRBV20-1 and TRBJ2-2; TCRdb's D call, TRBD2, is unchecked because there is no DNA. The CDR3 is made up of 15 amino acids. Germline CDR1 reads DFQATT; CDR2 reads SNEGSKA (reference sequence). The CDR3 spells CSARASRTNTGELFF.

V is TRBV4-2 and J is TRBJ2-3; the D call of TRBD2 rests on TCRdb alone, since no DNA is present to check it. Per the germline V gene, CDR1 is LGHNA and CDR2 is YNFKEQ. There are 16 residues in the CDR3. The CDR3 here is CASSQDSGTRVGTQYF.

This chain connects TRBV15 to TRBJ2-7; the TCRdb call, TRBD2, lacks DNA for checking. The length of the CDR3 is 17 residues. Germline CDR1 LNHNV, CDR2 YYDKDF (reference sequence). CDR3 in amino acids: CATSRRMSGGLTYEQYF.

This sequence joins TRBV10-3 and TRBJ2-1. The CDR3 totals 16 residues. CDR1 ENHRY and CDR2 SYGVKD come from the germline V gene. CDR3 sequence reads: CAISESTGGANNEQFF.

The CDR3 loop is CASSPLSGGATDTQYF. The chain couples TRBV2 to TRBJ2-3; TCRdb picks TRBD2, but there is no DNA to check that call. The CDR3 totals 16 residues. Germline V lookup: CDR1 SNHLY, CDR2 FYNNEI.

The chain uses TRBV7-3 and TRBJ2-1; checking the TCRdb D call of TRBD2 is not possible without DNA. The CDR3 spans 18 residues. The germline V gene has CDR1 SGHTA and CDR2 FQGTGA. The CDR3 reads CASSLAPGLAGGINEQFF.

The chain recombines TRBV5-1 with TRBJ2-3; the TCRdb D gene call, TRBD1, has no DNA to confirm it. The germline V gene encodes CDR1 SGHRS and CDR2 YFSETQ. The CDR3 is made up of 21 amino acids. The CDR3 region is CASSTIPTGVASGSSTDTQYF.

This sequence joins TRBV9 and TRBJ1-2. The CDR3 contains 13 residues. Germline CDR1 and CDR2: SGDLS and YYNGEE. CDR3 sequence reads: CASSVLSGYGYTF.

This chain links TRBV7-2 with TRBJ2-5; with no DNA, the TCRdb D assignment of TRBD2 cannot be verified. The CDR3 runs 16 residues. Germline loops: CDR1 SGHTA, CDR2 FQGNSA. Here the CDR3 reads CASNKRGGRSSETQYF.

This sequence joins TRBV5-1 and TRBJ2-3; TCRdb's D gene call, TRBD2, goes unchecked for lack of DNA. Germline CDR1 and CDR2: SGHRS and YFSETQ. This CDR3 region has 16 residues. This chain's CDR3 is CASSHSLAYLTDTQYF.

This chain links TRBV20-1 with TRBJ1-1. CDR3 length equals 15 residues. Germline loops: CDR1 DFQATT, CDR2 SNEGSKA (reference sequence). Here the CDR3 reads CSAKNDLARRAEAFF.

This sequence joins TRBV12-3 or TRBV12-4 and TRBJ2-5; checking the TCRdb D call of TRBD2 is not possible without DNA. The CDR3 is 13 amino acids. CDR3 sequence: CASGGGPQETQYF.

The V call is TRBV11-1, the J call TRBJ2-6. The germline V gene has CDR1 SGHAT and CDR2 FQDESV (reference sequence). The CDR3 runs 17 residues. CDR3 residues: CARSSGKGAPGANVLTF.

The rearrangement joins TRBV3-1 to TRBJ2-5; TCRdb lists TRBD1, though no DNA is available to test this call. The V gene's germline CDR1 is LGHDT and CDR2 YNNKEL (reference sequence). This CDR3 is 17 amino acids long. This CDR3 is CASSQGAGARVEETQYF.

The J gene is TRBJ1-1, the V gene TRBV10-3. Germline CDR1 ENHRY, CDR2 SYGVKD. CDR3 length: 15 residues. CDR3: CAISESGLRDTEAFF.

This rearrangement joins TRBV7-2 to TRBJ2-3; TCRdb's D call, TRBD2, is unchecked because there is no DNA. The CDR3 length is 15 residues. In germline, CDR1 is SGHTA, CDR2 FQGNSA. This CDR3 reads CASSFTRLATDTQYF.

The rearrangement links TRBV2 to TRBJ2-7; TCRdb reports TRBD2, a call that lacks DNA to check it against. CDR3 length: 16 amino acids. The V gene's germline CDR1 is SNHLY and CDR2 FYNNEI. CDR3 protein: CASSEEIAGDFYEQYF.

The chain has TRBV6-5 and TRBJ1-6. Germline lookup yields CDR1 MNHEY and CDR2 SVGAGI. CDR3 size: 14 residues. CDR3 sequence reads: CASSWGPGGSPLHF.

The chain has TRBV11-2 and TRBJ2-5; the D call of TRBD2 rests on TCRdb alone, since no DNA is present to check it. The CDR3 has 13 amino acids. The germline V gene has CDR1 SGHAT and CDR2 FQNNGV. The CDR3 loop reads CASSLRGQETKYF.

The chain uses TRBV2 and TRBJ2-7; TCRdb outputs TRBD1, but without DNA this stays unchecked. The CDR3 runs 15 residues. Germline loops: CDR1 SNHLY, CDR2 FYNNEI. The CDR3 loop is CASSVAGGPQYEQYF.

This chain uses TRBV28 with TRBJ2-2; there is no DNA to check the TCRdb D call of TRBD1. The CDR3 runs 15 residues. Looked up from germline, CDR1 is MDHEN and CDR2 is SYDVKM. CDR3 sequence: CASSFIRGHTGELFF. The whole variable domain, filled in from reference TRBV28 and TRBJ2-2, reads DVKVTQSSRYLVKRTGEKVFLECVQDMDHENMFWYRQDPGLGLRLIYFSYDVKMKEKGDIPEGYSVSREKKERFSLILESASTNQTSMYLCASSFIRGHTGELFFGEGSRLTVL.

The V call is TRBV5-1, the J call TRBJ1-3; the D call from TCRdb, TRBD1, cannot be confirmed without DNA. Germline lookup yields CDR1 SGHRS and CDR2 YFSETQ. This CDR3 is 15 amino acids long. Here the CDR3 reads CASSTDSSSGNTIYF.

The V and J genes are TRBV20-1 and TRBJ1-1. Germline V CDR1 and CDR2: DFQATT, SNEGSKA (reference sequence). The CDR3 is made up of 14 amino acids. CDR3 region: CSATTGSWMTEAFF.

The chain uses TRBV5-1 and TRBJ2-3; the D call of TRBD1 rests on TCRdb alone, since no DNA is present to check it. Per the germline V gene, CDR1 is SGHRS and CDR2 is YFSETQ. The CDR3 length is 17 residues. The CDR3: CASTLGVLGGNTDTQYF.

V gene TRBV7-9 combines with J gene TRBJ1-4; TCRdb's assignment of TRBD1 cannot be checked, as there is no DNA. Germline CDR1 reads SEHNR; CDR2 reads FQNEAQ (reference sequence). The CDR3 contains 14 residues. The CDR3 is CASSRQGGNEKLFF. Filled out from reference TRBV7-9 and TRBJ1-4, the complete variable domain reads DTGVSQNPRHKITKRGQNVTFRCDPISEHNRLYWYRQTLGQGPEFLTYFQNEAQLEKSRLLSDRFSAERPKGSFSTLEIQRTEQGDSAMYLCASSRQGGNEKLFFGSGTQLSVL.

The J gene is TRBJ2-5, the V gene TRBV14; TCRdb outputs TRBD1, but without DNA this stays unchecked. The CDR3 is 15 residues long. Germline CDR1 is SGHDN and CDR2 is FVKESK. CDR3 loop: CASSQQTGGAETQYF.

This chain connects TRBV4-1 to TRBJ2-5; the TCRdb call, TRBD1, lacks DNA for checking. The V gene's germline CDR1 is MGHRA and CDR2 YSYEKL. This CDR3 is built from 17 residues. The CDR3 is CASSQDLGGQTQETQYF.

The chain joins TRBV18 to TRBJ2-7; no DNA is available, so the TRBD2 call from TCRdb remains unchecked. The CDR3 extends over 17 amino acids. Germline assignment: CDR1 KGHSH and CDR2 LQKENI. The CDR3 protein is CASSPSTSGGNSYEQYF.